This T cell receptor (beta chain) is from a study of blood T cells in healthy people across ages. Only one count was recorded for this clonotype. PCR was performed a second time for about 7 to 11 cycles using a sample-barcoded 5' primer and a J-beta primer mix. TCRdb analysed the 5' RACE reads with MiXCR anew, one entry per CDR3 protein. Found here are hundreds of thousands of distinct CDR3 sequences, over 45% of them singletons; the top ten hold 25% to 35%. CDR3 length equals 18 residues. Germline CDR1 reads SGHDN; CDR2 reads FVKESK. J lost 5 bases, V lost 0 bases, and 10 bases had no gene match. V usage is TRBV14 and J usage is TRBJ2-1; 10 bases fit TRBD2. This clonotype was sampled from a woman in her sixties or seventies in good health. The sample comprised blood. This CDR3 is CASSQDPLISGRNNEQFF. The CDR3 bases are TGTGCCAGCAGCCAAGATCCCCTAATTAGCGGGAGGAACAATGAGCAGTTCTTC.